The rows below give T cell receptor beta chains drawn from one sample of a study of blood T cell repertoires in COVID-19. The repertoire was sequenced with immunoSEQ multiplex PCR; TCRdb's copy has only in-frame clones and lacks some. The sample consists of about 59,000 clones, around 88% of them appearing once. Sequenced material: peripheral blood. The receptors were gathered from a woman older than 75 with active COVID-19. The CDR3 runs from the conserved cysteine through the conserved F or W. D genes are given only for firm matches. Size tells how often a clone was seen (once, few, many) or the class of an expanded clone, and some rows leave it out.

d_gene: TRBD1; abundance: -; j_gene: TRBJ2-7; v_gene: TRBV19; CDR3nt: TGTGCCAGTAGTAGTAGCTGGACAGGCTACGAGCAGTACTTC; CDR3aa: CASSSSWTGYEQYF
d_gene: -; abundance: -; j_gene: TRBJ1-4; v_gene: TRBV5-1; CDR3nt: TGCGCCAGCAGCTTAGGGAGCCAGGGGCGCGAGAAACTGTTTTTT; CDR3aa: CASSLGSQGREKLFF
d_gene: TRBD1; abundance: -; j_gene: TRBJ2-1; v_gene: TRBV6-4; CDR3nt: TGTGCCAGCAGCTTTCTCCCGGGACAGGGGGTTCCGAGCTCCTACAATGAGCAGTTCTTC; CDR3aa: CASSFLPGQGVPSSYNEQFF
d_gene: TRBD2; abundance: -; j_gene: TRBJ2-3; v_gene: TRBV6-5; CDR3nt: TGTGCCAGCAGTTACCCCGCGGGGGGGCCAGGAGATACGCAGTATTTT; CDR3aa: CASSYPAGGPGDTQYF
d_gene: TRBD1; abundance: -; j_gene: TRBJ1-5; v_gene: TRBV18; CDR3nt: TGTGCCAGCTCACCACTGGGGCAGGGGGCCGGACAGCCCCAGCATTTT; CDR3aa: CASSPLGQGAGQPQHF
d_gene: TRBD2; abundance: -; j_gene: TRBJ2-5; v_gene: TRBV5-4; CDR3nt: TGTGCCAGCAGCTCCGGGACTAGCGGCGGAGAGACCCAGTACTTC; CDR3aa: CASSSGTSGGETQYF
d_gene: -; abundance: -; j_gene: TRBJ2-2; v_gene: TRBV11-2; CDR3nt: TGTGCCAGCAGCTTAGCAGGGGAGGGGGCGAACACCGGGGAGCTGTTTTTT; CDR3aa: CASSLAGEGANTGELFF
d_gene: TRBD2; abundance: -; j_gene: TRBJ2-6; v_gene: TRBV5-1; CDR3nt: TGCGCCAGCAGCCCGAGAGCTAGCGGGCTCTCTGGGGCCAACGTCCTGACTTTC; CDR3aa: CASSPRASGLSGANVLTF
d_gene: TRBD2; abundance: once; j_gene: TRBJ2-3; v_gene: TRBV7-2; CDR3nt: TGTGCCAGCAGCCCTAGCGGGTTCACAGATACGCAGTATTTT; CDR3aa: CASSPSGFTDTQYF
d_gene: TRBD1; abundance: -; j_gene: TRBJ1-5; v_gene: TRBV6-2/TRBV6-3; CDR3nt: TGTGCCAGCAGTGGGACAGGGACGGTTCAGCCCCAGCATTTT; CDR3aa: CASSGTGTVQPQHF
d_gene: TRBD2; abundance: -; j_gene: TRBJ2-1; v_gene: TRBV3-1/TRBV3-2; CDR3nt: TGTGCCAGCAGCCCCCGACTAGCGCGGAATGAGCAGTTCTTC; CDR3aa: CASSPRLARNEQFF
d_gene: TRBD1; abundance: few; j_gene: TRBJ2-7; v_gene: TRBV24-1; CDR3nt: TGTGCCACCAGTGATCCGGACAGGGGGCAGTACGAGCAGTACTTC; CDR3aa: CATSDPDRGQYEQYF
d_gene: -; abundance: -; j_gene: TRBJ1-2; v_gene: TRBV18; CDR3nt: TGTGCCAGCTCACCGGGGGCAGGGGCCGTTGGCTACACCTTC; CDR3aa: CASSPGAGAVGYTF
d_gene: TRBD2; abundance: -; j_gene: TRBJ2-3; v_gene: TRBV7-9; CDR3nt: TGTGCCAGCAGCCGGGGACTAGCGGGGGGTCAACTTACAGATACGCAGTATTTT; CDR3aa: CASSRGLAGGQLTDTQYF
d_gene: -; abundance: -; j_gene: TRBJ2-1; v_gene: TRBV4-1; CDR3nt: TGCGCCAGCAGCCAAGTCAGGGCCCTTTCCTACAATGAGCAGTTCTTC; CDR3aa: CASSQVRALSYNEQFF
d_gene: TRBD2; abundance: -; j_gene: TRBJ2-5; v_gene: TRBV9; CDR3nt: TGTGCCAGCTCCCTCCTAGCGGACGTAGGGGCCCAGTACTTC; CDR3aa: CASSLLADVGAQYF
d_gene: -; abundance: -; j_gene: TRBJ2-7; v_gene: TRBV10-3; CDR3nt: TGTGCCATCAGTGGGGGCCAGGGGTGGGCGCAGTACTTC; CDR3aa: CAISGGQGWAQYF
d_gene: -; abundance: -; j_gene: TRBJ2-3; v_gene: TRBV18; CDR3nt: TGTGCCAGCTCACCGGTCGGGAGCTTCACAGATACGCAGTATTTT; CDR3aa: CASSPVGSFTDTQYF
d_gene: TRBD1; abundance: -; j_gene: TRBJ2-2; v_gene: TRBV2; CDR3nt: TGTGCCAGCAGTGAGTGGCAGGGGGCAGTCGGGGAGCTGTTTTTT; CDR3aa: CASSEWQGAVGELFF
d_gene: -; abundance: -; j_gene: TRBJ2-2; v_gene: TRBV28; CDR3nt: TGTGCCAGCAGTCTCCTGGGTAGACGGGGGTCTAACGGGGAGCTGTTTTTT; CDR3aa: CASSLLGRRGSNGELFF
d_gene: TRBD2; abundance: -; j_gene: TRBJ2-2; v_gene: TRBV11-3; CDR3nt: TGTGCCAGCAGCTCGGGACTAGCGGGGGGCAACACCGGGGAGCTGTTTTTT; CDR3aa: CASSSGLAGGNTGELFF
d_gene: TRBD1; abundance: -; j_gene: TRBJ1-3; v_gene: TRBV5-1; CDR3nt: TGCGCCAGCAGCTACTCCGGGACAGGGGGGAGCACCATATATTTT; CDR3aa: CASSYSGTGGSTIYF
d_gene: -; abundance: -; j_gene: TRBJ2-7; v_gene: TRBV18; CDR3nt: TGTGCCAGCTCACCAGACACGTCCTACGAGCAGTACTTC; CDR3aa: CASSPDTSYEQYF
d_gene: TRBD1; abundance: -; j_gene: TRBJ1-3; v_gene: TRBV7-2; CDR3nt: TGTGCCAGCAGATCCAGGGGGCAAAGCTCTGGAAACACCATATATTTT; CDR3aa: CASRSRGQSSGNTIYF
d_gene: -; abundance: -; j_gene: TRBJ2-2; v_gene: TRBV30; CDR3nt: TGTGCCTGGAGGCCGGTTGAGGCGAACACCGGGGAGCTGTTTTTT; CDR3aa: CAWRPVEANTGELFF
d_gene: TRBD1; abundance: -; j_gene: TRBJ1-2; v_gene: TRBV7-8; CDR3nt: TGTGCCAGCAGCTTCACCCCGGGACAGGGGAACTATGGCTACACCTTC; CDR3aa: CASSFTPGQGNYGYTF
d_gene: -; abundance: -; j_gene: TRBJ2-3; v_gene: TRBV11-2; CDR3nt: TGTGCCAGCAGCTTTGTCATAGATACGCAGTATTTT; CDR3aa: CASSFVIDTQYF
d_gene: TRBD2; abundance: -; j_gene: TRBJ2-1; v_gene: TRBV18; CDR3nt: TGTGCCAGCTCACCGAATAGCGGGGCCTACAATGAGCAGTTCTTC; CDR3aa: CASSPNSGAYNEQFF
d_gene: TRBD2; abundance: -; j_gene: TRBJ2-3; v_gene: TRBV4-3; CDR3nt: TGCGCCAGCAGCCAGTTCTTTGGGGGAGGGAAAGATACGCAGTATTTT; CDR3aa: CASSQFFGGGKDTQYF
d_gene: TRBD2; abundance: few; j_gene: TRBJ2-2; v_gene: TRBV5-1; CDR3nt: TGCGCCAGCAGCTCAAGGACTAGCGGGGGGCCCGTCGGGGAGCTGTTTTTT; CDR3aa: CASSSRTSGGPVGELFF
d_gene: TRBD2; abundance: -; j_gene: TRBJ2-1; v_gene: TRBV7-3; CDR3nt: TGTGCCAGCAGCTCCGGGACTATAAATGAGCAGTTCTTC; CDR3aa: CASSSGTINEQFF
d_gene: -; abundance: -; j_gene: TRBJ2-7; v_gene: TRBV7-2; CDR3nt: TGTGCCAGCAGTATCGGGCGGGGCCTATCCTACGAGCAGTACTTC; CDR3aa: CASSIGRGLSYEQYF
d_gene: -; abundance: -; j_gene: TRBJ2-7; v_gene: TRBV18; CDR3nt: TGTGCCAGCTCACCAGACGCTCTAGCGTCCGAGCAGTACTTC; CDR3aa: CASSPDALASEQYF
d_gene: -; abundance: -; j_gene: TRBJ1-5; v_gene: TRBV28; CDR3nt: TGTGCCAGCAGCCTCCCGCAGTACCAGCCCCAGCATTTT; CDR3aa: CASSLPQYQPQHF
d_gene: -; abundance: -; j_gene: TRBJ2-5; v_gene: TRBV2; CDR3nt: TGTGCCAGCAGTGAAGTGGCAGGGTGGGCCCAGTACTTC; CDR3aa: CASSEVAGWAQYF
d_gene: -; abundance: few; j_gene: TRBJ1-4; v_gene: TRBV28; CDR3nt: TGTGCCAGCAGTTTATGGGTCGGGGGAGAAAAACTGTTTTTT; CDR3aa: CASSLWVGGEKLFF
d_gene: -; abundance: -; j_gene: TRBJ2-5; v_gene: TRBV5-8; CDR3nt: TGTGCCAGCAGCCAGACTAGAAGAGTGACCCAGTACTTC; CDR3aa: CASSQTRRVTQYF
d_gene: -; abundance: few; j_gene: TRBJ1-5; v_gene: TRBV7-6; CDR3nt: TGTGCCAGCAGCTTATCGGGGGGCAATCAGCCCCAGCATTTT; CDR3aa: CASSLSGGNQPQHF
d_gene: -; abundance: -; j_gene: TRBJ1-2; v_gene: TRBV6-2/TRBV6-3; CDR3nt: TGTGCCAGCAGTTCGACTGGGCAGGGGATATCCTATGGCTACACCTTC; CDR3aa: CASSSTGQGISYGYTF
d_gene: -; abundance: -; j_gene: TRBJ2-5; v_gene: TRBV6-1; CDR3nt: TGTGCCAGCAGTGAATGGGGGACAATAGAGACCCAGTACTTC; CDR3aa: CASSEWGTIETQYF
d_gene: -; abundance: -; j_gene: TRBJ2-1; v_gene: TRBV6-5; CDR3nt: TGTGCCAGCAGTCGCAGGGGAGTGCGGGACAATGAGCAGTTCTTC; CDR3aa: CASSRRGVRDNEQFF
d_gene: -; abundance: few; j_gene: TRBJ1-1; v_gene: TRBV6-5; CDR3nt: TGTGCCAGCAGAATCCCAGGGGTGAGGGACACTGAAGCTTTCTTT; CDR3aa: CASRIPGVRDTEAFF
d_gene: TRBD2; abundance: -; j_gene: TRBJ2-3; v_gene: TRBV5-1; CDR3nt: TGCGCCAGCAGCCGGGGACTAGCGGGCTCCACAGATACGCAGTATTTT; CDR3aa: CASSRGLAGSTDTQYF
d_gene: TRBD2; abundance: -; j_gene: TRBJ2-5; v_gene: TRBV5-1; CDR3nt: TGCGCCAGCAGCTTGGGGCTAGCGGGGTTTCAAGAGACCCAGTACTTC; CDR3aa: CASSLGLAGFQETQYF
d_gene: TRBD2; abundance: -; j_gene: TRBJ2-7; v_gene: TRBV2; CDR3nt: TGTGCCAGCGCCGGACTAGCGGGTGGCCTCGAGCAGTACTTC; CDR3aa: CASAGLAGGLEQYF
d_gene: -; abundance: -; j_gene: TRBJ2-1; v_gene: TRBV6-5; CDR3nt: TGTGCCAGCAGCCCCGAGGGCTACAATGAGCAGTTCTTC; CDR3aa: CASSPEGYNEQFF
d_gene: -; abundance: -; j_gene: TRBJ2-7; v_gene: TRBV29-1; CDR3nt: TGCAGCGTTGATGGGCCCAGCTCCTACGAGCAGTACTTC; CDR3aa: CSVDGPSSYEQYF
d_gene: TRBD2; abundance: few; j_gene: TRBJ2-7; v_gene: TRBV13; CDR3nt: TGTGCCAGCAGCTCGACCGGGACTAGCGGGGGGGCGATCTCCTACGAGCAGTACTTC; CDR3aa: CASSSTGTSGGAISYEQYF
d_gene: -; abundance: -; j_gene: TRBJ1-1; v_gene: TRBV28; CDR3nt: TGTGCCAGCAGTTTTGGCAGGGGAACTGAAGCTTTCTTT; CDR3aa: CASSFGRGTEAFF
d_gene: TRBD2; abundance: -; j_gene: TRBJ2-7; v_gene: TRBV4-1; CDR3nt: TGCGCCAGCAGCCAAGCAGGAGCGGGGGGCTATGGGGAGCAGTACTTC; CDR3aa: CASSQAGAGGYGEQYF
d_gene: TRBD2; abundance: -; j_gene: TRBJ2-1; v_gene: TRBV7-6; CDR3nt: TGTGCCAGCAGCCTTCTAGCGGGGGAAGGGGTCAATGAGCAGTTCTTC; CDR3aa: CASSLLAGEGVNEQFF
d_gene: TRBD1; abundance: -; j_gene: TRBJ1-3; v_gene: TRBV9; CDR3nt: TGTGCCAGCAGCGTGGGGATCCCAGGACAGGCCCGCTCTGGAAACACCATATATTTT; CDR3aa: CASSVGIPGQARSGNTIYF
d_gene: TRBD1; abundance: -; j_gene: TRBJ2-5; v_gene: TRBV28; CDR3nt: TGTGCCAGCAGTCAGCAGGGACAGAGGCAAGAGACCCAGTACTTC; CDR3aa: CASSQQGQRQETQYF
d_gene: TRBD2; abundance: -; j_gene: TRBJ2-3; v_gene: TRBV5-1; CDR3nt: TGCGCCAGCAGCTTGGCAGCTAGCGGGGGGGCCGTAGATACGCAGTATTTT; CDR3aa: CASSLAASGGAVDTQYF